The 30 T cell receptor beta chains listed next were all sequenced from one sample in a study of cytomegalovirus exposure and HLA in healthy donors (dated by TCRdb to about 2017). To prepare the library, the immunoSEQ multiplex PCR assay was applied. A mixture of 60 forward primers for TCR Vbeta segments and 13 reverse primers for TCR Jbeta segments was used in the multiplex PCR. Entries here come from immuneACCESS through TCRdb and include only in-frame sequences with V and J called. Some clones fail to appear in such tables; in the studies checked, an unresolved V gene covers under half of the shortfall, and the cause of the remainder is unknown. Here the sample has roughly 230,000 clones; around four fifths occur a single time. The top ten constitute 0.4% to 0.6% of the sample. Material for sequencing was PBMCs. These receptor sequences come from a boy aged 5-17 years in good health and CMV-seronegative.

About this clone itself: A read error may produce the germline difference seen at one junction end. This rearrangement joins TRBV7-9 to TRBJ2-7, with D perhaps matching TRBD2 (5 bases). Germline CDR1 SEHNR, CDR2 FQNEAQ (reference sequence). The CDR3 is 19 amino acids. This chain's CDR3 is CSSSLPTGINSRLSYEQYF. In nucleotides, the CDR3 is TGTTCCAGCAGCTTACCAACCGGGATCAACAGCCGTCTCTCCTACGAGCAGTACTTC.

This rearrangement joins TRBV30 to TRBJ2-7; 9 bases line up with TRBD1. This CDR3 region has 16 residues. CDR1 and CDR2 from the germline V gene are GTSNPN and SVGIG (reference sequence). J lost 4 bases, V lost 6 bases, and 16 bases had no gene match. CDR3 region: CACRQGGIWRGYEQYF. Here the CDR3 DNA reads TGTGCCTGCAGACAGGGGGGAATTTGGAGGGGGTACGAGCAGTACTTC.

This clone was seen only a few times. This chain uses TRBV9 with TRBJ1-4; possibly TRBD1 for D (5 bases). The CDR3 totals 15 residues. V lost 0 bases to trimming and J lost 0 bases, with 6 bases between them. Germline-derived CDR1 and CDR2 are SGDLS and YYNGEE. The CDR3 loop is CASSVVGATNEKLFF. The CDR3 DNA reads as TGTGCCAGCAGCGTAGTAGGGGCAACTAATGAAAAACTGTTTTTT.

J is TRBJ2-3 and V is TRBV20-1; no firm D call. The V end lost 5 bases, the J end lost 5 bases, and 8 bases lay between the germline ends. Germline CDR1 and CDR2: DFQATT and SNEGSKA (reference sequence). CDR3 size: 11 residues. CDR3 DNA: TGCAGTGCTGTTAGTCAAGATACGCAGTATTTT. Amino acids: CSAVSQDTQYF.

The rearrangement links TRBV29-1 to TRBJ2-1, with D possibly matching TRBD1 (6 bases). Germline V gives CDR1 SQVTM, CDR2 ANQGSEA. The V end was cut by 3 bases, the J end by 5 bases, with 8 bases between. This CDR3 is built from 12 residues. CDR3 in DNA: TGCAGCGTTGATTCAGGGGACAATGAGCAGTTCTTC. This gives the protein CSVDSGDNEQFF.

The genes are TRBV15 and TRBJ2-7, with D perhaps TRBD1 (6 bases). Per germline, CDR1 LNHNV and CDR2 YYDKDF (reference sequence). The CDR3 runs to 12 residues. Between the trimmed V and J ends, which lost 0 bases and 6 bases, there was a span of 6 bases. The CDR3 spells CATSREGGEQYF. The CDR3 DNA sequence: TGTGCCACCAGCAGAGAAGGGGGCGAGCAGTACTTC.

The rearrangement uses TRBV28 and TRBJ1-3; the D gene is possibly TRBD1 (5 bases). V shed 10 bases and J shed 0 bases, with 22 bases lying between them. The CDR3 covers 17 residues. Per germline, CDR1 MDHEN and CDR2 SYDVKM. In nucleotides, the CDR3 is TGTGCCACCCAACCCCCGACAGCGGGCTACTCTGGAAACACCATATATTTT. This sequence encodes CATQPPTAGYSGNTIYF.

This chain links TRBV6-1 with TRBJ2-5; TRBD1 matches at 7 bases. The V gene end was trimmed by 5 bases and the J gene end by 2 bases; junction bases not matched to a gene: 8. CDR1 is MNHNS, CDR2 SASEGT, per germline. This CDR3 comprises 15 residues. The DNA of the CDR3 is TGTGCCAGCAGTCTCACCTACAGGGGACAAGAGACCCAGTACTTC. This sequence encodes CASSLTYRGQETQYF.

The V call is TRBV2, the J call TRBJ2-3; maybe TRBD2 (5 bases). The CDR3 runs to 18 residues. Germline V gene lookup returns CDR1 SNHLY and CDR2 FYNNEI. Trimming removed 7 bases from V and 1 base from J, with 24 bases in between. CDR3 sequence: CASNPGVTAIEGTDTQYF. The CDR3 DNA sequence: TGTGCCAGCAACCCCGGGGTTACAGCAATTGAGGGCACAGATACGCAGTATTTT.

The chain recombines TRBV5-1 with TRBJ1-6; TRBD1 aligns across 9 bases. This CDR3 is 15 amino acids long. Trimming took 3 bases from V and 8 from J; bases not matched to a gene: 6. Germline CDR1 SGHRS, CDR2 YFSETQ. The CDR3 spells CASSYGQGRHSPLHF. The CDR3 nucleotides read TGCGCCAGCAGCTACGGACAGGGGAGGCATTCACCCCTCCACTTT. Using reference TRBV5-1 and TRBJ1-6 for the parts outside the CDR3, the full variable domain is KAGVTQTPRYLIKTRGQQVTLSCSPISGHRSVSWYQQTPGQGLQFLFEYFSETQRNKGNFPGRFSGRQFSNSRSEMNVSTLELGDSALYLCASSYGQGRHSPLHFGNGTRLTVT.

This clone was recorded once. V gene TRBV2 combines with J gene TRBJ2-5, with no clear D. Germline V CDR1 and CDR2: SNHLY, FYNNEI. The length of the CDR3 is 14 residues. Trimming removed 9 bases from V and 6 bases from J, with 20 bases in between. The CDR3 sequence: CASEAGAAYQTQYF. CDR3 sequence (DNA): TGTGCCAGTGAGGCCGGTGCTGCATATCAGACCCAGTACTTC. The variable domain in full, with the rest retrieved from reference TRBV2 and TRBJ2-5, is EPEVTQTPSHQVTQMGQEVILRCVPISNHLYFYWYRQILGQKVEFLVSFYNNEISEKSEIFDDQFSVERPDGSNFTLKIRSTKLEDSAMYFCASEAGAAYQTQYFGPGTRLLVL.

The chain employs TRBV30 and TRBJ1-1; D unclear. In germline, CDR1 is GTSNPN, CDR2 SVGIG (reference sequence). This CDR3 has 11 residues. V shed 7 bases and J shed 0 bases, with 6 bases lying between them. CDR3 residues: CAFGLNTEAFF. CDR3 sequence (DNA): TGTGCCTTCGGTCTGAACACTGAAGCTTTCTTT.

This chain connects TRBV7-7 to TRBJ2-7; the match to TRBD2 covers 9 bases. This CDR3 is 17 amino acids long. The V segment lost 5 bases and the J segment 2 bases; nucleotides outside the gene matches: 13. Per germline, CDR1 SSHAT and CDR2 FNYEAQ (reference sequence). The chain's CDR3 is CASSLGPPAGGTYEQYF. CDR3 in DNA: TGTGCCAGCAGCCTAGGCCCCCCAGCGGGAGGCACCTACGAGCAGTACTTC.

This clone appeared once. The rearrangement joins TRBV18 to TRBJ2-5; 11 nucleotides match TRBD2. CDR1 is KGHSH and CDR2 is LQKENI in the germline V gene. The CDR3 length is 15 residues. V lost 3 bases and J lost 7; bases outside the gene matches: 7. CDR3 sequence (DNA): TGTGCCAGCTCACCCCCGGGACTAGCGGTCCGGACCCAGTACTTC. Translation: CASSPPGLAVRTQYF.

Here the CDR3 DNA reads TGTGCCTGGAGTGTAGGGTTGGAGGGGGCGGGTCAGCCCCAGCATTTT. It specifies CAWSVGLEGAGQPQHF. The V and J genes are TRBV30 and TRBJ1-5, with 7 bases aligning to TRBD1. Trimming cost V 0 bases and J 6 bases; bases outside gene matches: 11. Germline assignment: CDR1 GTSNPN and CDR2 SVGIG (reference sequence). The CDR3 extends over 16 amino acids.

V is TRBV9 and J is TRBJ2-7, with a possible D match to TRBD1 (5 bases). V gave up 4 bases and J gave up 2 bases, with 19 bases separating them. The CDR3 spans 16 residues. The V gene's germline CDR1 is SGDLS and CDR2 YYNGEE. CDR3 sequence (DNA): TGTGCCAGCAGCATTCGACAGCTCTCGGGCCCCTACGAGCAGTACTTC. This translates into CASSIRQLSGPYEQYF.

This chain joins TRBV6-6 and TRBJ2-1; TRBD2 might be the D (6 bases). The CDR3 extends over 12 amino acids. The germline V gene has CDR1 MNHNY and CDR2 SVGAGI (reference sequence). V lost 0 bases, J lost 16 bases, and 13 bases lay in between. The CDR3 nucleotides read TGTGCCAGCAGTTACTCGGCTAGCGTGTACTTCTTC. This gives the protein CASSYSASVYFF.

Turning to this clone: At the DNA level, this CDR3 is encoded by other sequences in the same sample as well. The rearrangement joins TRBV7-9 to TRBJ1-4, with D perhaps matching TRBD1 (5 bases). V was shortened by 5 bases and J by 5 bases, with 21 bases between the two germline ends. This CDR3 comprises 17 residues. Germline CDR1 is SEHNR and CDR2 is FQNEAQ (reference sequence). DNA of the CDR3: TGTGCCAGCAGCCCCCACGCCCTCGACAGACTCAATGAAAAACTGTTTTTT. Amino acids: CASSPHALDRLNEKLFF.

The gene calls are TRBV19 and TRBJ2-3; D perhaps matches TRBD2 (5 bases). CDR3 size: 14 residues. The germline V and J ends were trimmed by 6 bases and 6 bases, with 16 bases remaining between them. Per germline, CDR1 LNHDA and CDR2 SQIVND (reference sequence). The CDR3 DNA sequence: TGTGCCAGTAGCCTTGGAGGCGATGGTGATACGCAGTATTTT. It yields the protein CASSLGGDGDTQYF.

The rearrangement links TRBV30 to TRBJ1-1; 11 positions agree with TRBD1. Germline assignment: CDR1 GTSNPN and CDR2 SVGIG (reference sequence). This CDR3 region has 14 residues. Trimming took 4 bases from V and 6 from J; bases not matched to a gene: 7. CDR3 DNA: TGTGCCTGGACCCGGGACAGGGGGATTGCTGAAGCTTTCTTT. This sequence encodes CAWTRDRGIAEAFF.

This sequence joins TRBV6-1 and TRBJ2-7; TRBD2 might be the D (6 bases). V was shortened by 3 bases and J by 0 bases, with 12 bases between the two germline ends. This CDR3 region has 15 residues. Germline V gene sequence: CDR1 MNHNS, CDR2 SASEGT. CDR3 nucleotides: TGTGCCAGCAGTGAGGGACTCCCCATCTCCTACGAGCAGTACTTC. Residues: CASSEGLPISYEQYF.

The rearrangement uses TRBV19 and TRBJ2-7; TRBD2 aligns across 10 bases. V lost 5 bases, J lost 6 bases, and 7 bases stayed unmatched. The CDR3 is made up of 14 amino acids. Germline V CDR1 and CDR2: LNHDA, SQIVND (reference sequence). In DNA, the CDR3 is TGTGCCAGTAGTCGAGCTAGCGGGAGTCGCGAGCAGTACTTC. It codes for CASSRASGSREQYF.

This clone was observed a handful of times. The chain employs TRBV15 and TRBJ2-3, with D perhaps matching TRBD2 (6 bases). Per germline, CDR1 LNHNV and CDR2 YYDKDF (reference sequence). The CDR3 spans 14 residues. V lost 4 bases to trimming and J lost 0 bases, with 8 bases between them. The CDR3 nucleotides read TGTGCCACCAGCATTAGCGGAAGCACAGATACGCAGTATTTT. Translated: CATSISGSTDTQYF. Together with reference TRBV15 and TRBJ2-3, the CDR3 gives the full variable domain: DAMVIQNPRYQVTQFGKPVTLSCSQTLNHNVMYWYQQKSSQAPKLLFHYYDKDFNNEADTPDNFQSRRPNTSFCFLDIRSPGLGDTAMYLCATSISGSTDTQYFGPGTRLTVL.

The chain is built from TRBV29-1 and TRBJ2-7; 8 bases align to TRBD1. The CDR3 length is 15 residues. Germline V gene data show CDR1 as SQVTM and CDR2 as ANQGSEA. The J segment lost 6 bases and the V segment lost 0 bases, leaving 10 bases of the junction unmatched. The CDR3 DNA reads TGCAGCGTTGAAGACAGGACAGGGACATCGATCGAGCAGTACTTC. Translating it yields CSVEDRTGTSIEQYF.

The gene calls are TRBV7-3 and TRBJ2-5, with 7 bases aligning to TRBD1. CDR1 and CDR2 (germline): SGHTA, FQGTGA. J was trimmed by 5 bases and V by 5 bases; bases with no gene match: 8. CDR3 length equals 14 residues. The CDR3 DNA reads TGTGCCAGCAGCGCCTCACAGGGGTTGGAGACCCAGTACTTC. This encodes CASSASQGLETQYF.

The rearrangement uses TRBV21-1 and TRBJ1-4. TRBV21-1 is a pseudogene. This CDR3 region has 15 residues. CDR3 region: CASTADQNGREELFF. The CDR3 DNA follows: TGTGCCAGCACCGCCGACCAGAACGGGAGAGAGGAACTGTTTTTT.

The chain is built from TRBV19 and TRBJ2-2; maybe TRBD1 (5 bases). The V gene's germline CDR1 is LNHDA and CDR2 SQIVND (reference sequence). Trimming cost V 4 bases and J 4 bases, with 10 bases left between them. The CDR3 consists of 14 residues. CDR3 amino acids: CASSSQGRTGELFF. In DNA form, the CDR3 reads TGTGCCAGTAGTAGTCAGGGTCGCACCGGGGAGCTGTTTTTT.

A note on this clone: The junction departs from the called germline gene at one end, perhaps through a read error. The chain joins TRBV2 to TRBJ1-6; no definite D call. Per germline, CDR1 SNHLY and CDR2 FYNNEI. The CDR3 length is 12 residues. The CDR3 DNA is TGTGCCAGCAGTGATAAGATTATACTACCAAGGTTT. It specifies CASSDKIILPRF.

The rearrangement links TRBV6-1 to TRBJ2-2, with TRBD1 identical over 10 bases. The CDR3 loop spans 14 amino acids. CDR1 is MNHNS and CDR2 is SASEGT in the germline V gene. V gave up 6 bases and J gave up 5 bases; unmatched junction bases: 3. The CDR3 nucleotides read TGTGCCAGCAGCGGGACAGGGGAGACCGGGGAGCTGTTTTTT. It codes for CASSGTGETGELFF.

The V and J genes are TRBV5-1 and TRBJ2-7; the match to TRBD1 covers 10 bases. Germline lookup yields CDR1 SGHRS and CDR2 YFSETQ. The CDR3 runs 15 residues. V was pared by 3 bases and J by 3 bases, with 6 bases of the junction left unmatched. CDR3 in DNA: TGCGCCAGCAGCTCACGGGGACAGGGGAACTACGAGCAGTACTTC. Protein: CASSSRGQGNYEQYF.